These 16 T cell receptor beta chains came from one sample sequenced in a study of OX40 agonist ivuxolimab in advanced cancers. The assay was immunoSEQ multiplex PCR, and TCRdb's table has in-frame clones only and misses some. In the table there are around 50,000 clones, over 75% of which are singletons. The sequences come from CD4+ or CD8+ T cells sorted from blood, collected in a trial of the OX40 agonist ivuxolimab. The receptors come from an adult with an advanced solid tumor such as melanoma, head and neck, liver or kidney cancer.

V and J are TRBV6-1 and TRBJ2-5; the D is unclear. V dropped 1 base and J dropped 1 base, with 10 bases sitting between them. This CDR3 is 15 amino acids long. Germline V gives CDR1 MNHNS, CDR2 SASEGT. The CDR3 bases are TGTGCCAGCAGTGAAGTTAGGAACGGCCAAGAGACCCAGTACTTC. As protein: CASSEVRNGQETQYF.

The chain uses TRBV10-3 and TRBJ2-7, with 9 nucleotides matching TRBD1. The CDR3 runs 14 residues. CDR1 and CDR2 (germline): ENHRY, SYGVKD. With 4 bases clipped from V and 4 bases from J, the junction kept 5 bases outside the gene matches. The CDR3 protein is CAISGAGQGYEQYF. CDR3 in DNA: TGTGCCATCAGTGGAGCGGGACAGGGTTACGAGCAGTACTTC.

CDR3 loop: CAWIRSTEAFF. CDR3 DNA: TGTGCCTGGATAAGGAGCACTGAAGCTTTCTTT. The V call is TRBV30, the J call TRBJ1-1; no definite D call. The CDR3 totals 11 residues. Germline values: CDR1 GTSNPN, CDR2 SVGIG (reference sequence). The V end lost 4 bases, the J end lost 4 bases, and 7 bases lay between the germline ends.

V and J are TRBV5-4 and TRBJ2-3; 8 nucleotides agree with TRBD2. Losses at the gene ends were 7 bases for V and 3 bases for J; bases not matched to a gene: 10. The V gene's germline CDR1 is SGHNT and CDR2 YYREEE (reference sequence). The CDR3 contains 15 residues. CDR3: CASQQSSGRTDTQYF. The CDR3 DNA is TGTGCCAGCCAGCAGTCGAGCGGGAGAACAGATACGCAGTATTTT.

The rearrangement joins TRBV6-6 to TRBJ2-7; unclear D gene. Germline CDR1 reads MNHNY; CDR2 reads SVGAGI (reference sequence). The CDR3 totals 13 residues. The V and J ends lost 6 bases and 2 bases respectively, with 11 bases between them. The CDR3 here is CASSRGQTYEQYF. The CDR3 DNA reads TGTGCCAGCAGCCGCGGCCAGACCTACGAGCAGTACTTC.

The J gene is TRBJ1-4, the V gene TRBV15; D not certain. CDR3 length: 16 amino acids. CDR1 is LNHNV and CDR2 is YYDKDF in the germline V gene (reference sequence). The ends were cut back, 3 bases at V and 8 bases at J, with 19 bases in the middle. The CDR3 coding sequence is TGTGCCACCAGCAGCACCTGGGCGGTAGAAAGCGAAAAACTGTTTTTT. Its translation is CATSSTWAVESEKLFF.

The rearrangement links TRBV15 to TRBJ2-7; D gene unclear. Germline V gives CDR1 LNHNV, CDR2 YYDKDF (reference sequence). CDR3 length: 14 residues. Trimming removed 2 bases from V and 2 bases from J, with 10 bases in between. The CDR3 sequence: CATSRNDPPYEQYF. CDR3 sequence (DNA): TGTGCCACCAGCAGAAACGATCCCCCCTACGAGCAGTACTTC.

This CDR3 reads CSGLKENIQYF. CDR3 nucleotides: TGCAGTGGCCTTAAGGAAAACATTCAGTACTTC. The V gene is TRBV20-1, the J gene TRBJ2-4; D not resolved. Germline V lookup: CDR1 DFQATT, CDR2 SNEGSKA (reference sequence). The V end was cut by 7 bases, the J end by 5 bases, with 9 bases between. The CDR3 contains 11 residues.

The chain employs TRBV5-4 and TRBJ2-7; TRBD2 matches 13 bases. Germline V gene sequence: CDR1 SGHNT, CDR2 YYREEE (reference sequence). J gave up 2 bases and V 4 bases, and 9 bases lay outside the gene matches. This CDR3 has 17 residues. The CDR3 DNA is TGTGCCAGCAGCCCCAGGACTAGCGGGAGCAGCGCCTACGAGCAGTACTTC. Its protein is CASSPRTSGSSAYEQYF.

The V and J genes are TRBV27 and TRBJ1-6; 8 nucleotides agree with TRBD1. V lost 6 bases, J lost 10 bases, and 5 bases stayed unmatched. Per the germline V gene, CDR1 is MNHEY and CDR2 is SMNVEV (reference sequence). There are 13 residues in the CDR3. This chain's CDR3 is CASRGQGNSPLHF. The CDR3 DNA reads TGTGCCAGCAGAGGACAGGGTAACTCACCCCTCCACTTT.

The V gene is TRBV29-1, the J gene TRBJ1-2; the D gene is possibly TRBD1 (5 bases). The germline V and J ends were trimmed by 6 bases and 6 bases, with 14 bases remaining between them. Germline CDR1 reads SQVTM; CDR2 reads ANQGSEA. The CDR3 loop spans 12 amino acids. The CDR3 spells CSVRDLYHGYTF. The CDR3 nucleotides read TGCAGCGTCCGGGACCTCTACCATGGCTACACCTTC.

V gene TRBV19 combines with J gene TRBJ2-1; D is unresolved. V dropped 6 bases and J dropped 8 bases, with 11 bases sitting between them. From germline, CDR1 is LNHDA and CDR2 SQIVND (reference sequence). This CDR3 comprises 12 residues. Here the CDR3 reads CASSTSGHEQFF. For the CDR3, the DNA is TGTGCCAGTAGCACGTCCGGGCATGAGCAGTTCTTC.

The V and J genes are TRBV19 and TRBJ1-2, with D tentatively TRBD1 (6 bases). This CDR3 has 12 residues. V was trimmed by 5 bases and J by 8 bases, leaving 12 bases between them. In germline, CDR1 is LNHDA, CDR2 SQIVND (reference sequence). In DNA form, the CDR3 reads TGTGCCAGTAGTCGCAGGGGATTCGGCTACACCTTC. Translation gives CASSRRGFGYTF.

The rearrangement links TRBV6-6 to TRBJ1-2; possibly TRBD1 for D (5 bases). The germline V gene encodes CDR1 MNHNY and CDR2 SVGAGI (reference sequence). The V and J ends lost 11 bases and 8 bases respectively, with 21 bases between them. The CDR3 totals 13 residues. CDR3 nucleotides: TGTGCCCTGAACGGGGGGACCCTAGGGGGCTACACCTTC. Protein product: CALNGGTLGGYTF.

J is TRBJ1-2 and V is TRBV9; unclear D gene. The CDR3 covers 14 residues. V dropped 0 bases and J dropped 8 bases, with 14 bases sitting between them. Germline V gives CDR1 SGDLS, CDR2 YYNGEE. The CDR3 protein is CASSVAFGNKGYTF. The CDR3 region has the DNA TGTGCCAGCAGCGTAGCTTTCGGGAATAAGGGCTACACCTTC.

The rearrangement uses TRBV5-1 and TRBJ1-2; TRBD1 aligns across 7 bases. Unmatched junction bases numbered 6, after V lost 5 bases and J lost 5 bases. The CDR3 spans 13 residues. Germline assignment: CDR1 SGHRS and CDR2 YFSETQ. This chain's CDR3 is CASRRTGHYGYTF. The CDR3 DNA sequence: TGCGCCAGCAGAAGGACAGGCCATTATGGCTACACCTTC.